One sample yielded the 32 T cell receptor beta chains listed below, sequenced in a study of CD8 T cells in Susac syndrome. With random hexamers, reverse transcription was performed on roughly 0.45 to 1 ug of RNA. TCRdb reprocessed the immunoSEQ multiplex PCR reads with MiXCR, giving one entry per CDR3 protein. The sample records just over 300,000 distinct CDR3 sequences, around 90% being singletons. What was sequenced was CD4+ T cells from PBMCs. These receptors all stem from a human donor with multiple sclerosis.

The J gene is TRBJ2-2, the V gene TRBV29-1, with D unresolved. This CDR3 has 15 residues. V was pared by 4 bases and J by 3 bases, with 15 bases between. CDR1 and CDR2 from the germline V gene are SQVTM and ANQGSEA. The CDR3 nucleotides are TGCAGCGTTGTCGTTATTTCGGTAGACACCGGGGAGCTGTTTTTT. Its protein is CSVVVISVDTGELFF.

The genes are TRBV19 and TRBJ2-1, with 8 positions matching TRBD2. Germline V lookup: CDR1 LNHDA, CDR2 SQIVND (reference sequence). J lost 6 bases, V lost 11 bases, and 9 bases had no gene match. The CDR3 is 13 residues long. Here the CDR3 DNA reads TGTGCCTCGGAGCGGGAGCCGGGCAATGAGCAGTTCTTC. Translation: CASEREPGNEQFF.

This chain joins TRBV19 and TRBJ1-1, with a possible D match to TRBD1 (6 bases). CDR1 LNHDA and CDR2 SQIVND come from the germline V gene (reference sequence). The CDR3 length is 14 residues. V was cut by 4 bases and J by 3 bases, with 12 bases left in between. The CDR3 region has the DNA TGTGCCAGTAGTAAACCCAGGGGAGACACTGAAGCTTTCTTT. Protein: CASSKPRGDTEAFF.

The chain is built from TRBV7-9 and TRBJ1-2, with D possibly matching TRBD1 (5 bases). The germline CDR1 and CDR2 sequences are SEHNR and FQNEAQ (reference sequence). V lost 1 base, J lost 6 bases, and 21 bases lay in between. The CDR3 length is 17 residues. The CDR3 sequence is CASSLVISGPEDHGYTF. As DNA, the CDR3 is TGTGCCAGCAGCTTAGTGATTTCGGGGCCAGAAGATCATGGCTACACCTTC.

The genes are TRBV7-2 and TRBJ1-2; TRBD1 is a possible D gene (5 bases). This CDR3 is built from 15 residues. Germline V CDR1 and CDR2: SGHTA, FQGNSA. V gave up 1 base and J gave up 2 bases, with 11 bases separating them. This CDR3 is CASSLEQQGNYGYTF. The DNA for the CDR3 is TGTGCCAGCAGCTTAGAACAGCAGGGAAACTATGGCTACACCTTC.

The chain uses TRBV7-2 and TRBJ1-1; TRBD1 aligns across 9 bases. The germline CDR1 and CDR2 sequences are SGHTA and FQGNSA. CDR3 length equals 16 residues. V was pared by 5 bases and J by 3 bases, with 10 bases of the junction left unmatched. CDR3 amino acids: CASSLRQGGLHTEAFF. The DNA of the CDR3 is TGTGCCAGCAGCCTCCGACAGGGGGGATTACACACTGAAGCTTTCTTT.

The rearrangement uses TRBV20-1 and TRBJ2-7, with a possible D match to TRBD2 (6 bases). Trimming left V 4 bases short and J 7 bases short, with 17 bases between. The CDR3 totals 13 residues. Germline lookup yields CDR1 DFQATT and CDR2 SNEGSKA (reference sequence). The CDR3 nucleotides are TGCAGTGCTACTGACGGGGGTCCTAGAGAGCAGTACTTC. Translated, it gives CSATDGGPREQYF.

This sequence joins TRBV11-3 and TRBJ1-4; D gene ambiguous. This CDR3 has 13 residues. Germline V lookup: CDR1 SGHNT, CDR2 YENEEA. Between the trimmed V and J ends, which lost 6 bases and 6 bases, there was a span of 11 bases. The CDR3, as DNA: TGTGCCAGCAGAACGGCCCTTCATGAAAAACTGTTTTTT. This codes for CASRTALHEKLFF.

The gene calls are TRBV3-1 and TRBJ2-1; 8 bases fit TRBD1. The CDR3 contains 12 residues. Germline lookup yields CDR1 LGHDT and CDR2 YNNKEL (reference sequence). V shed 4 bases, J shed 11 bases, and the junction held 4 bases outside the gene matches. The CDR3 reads CASSPRQGKQFF. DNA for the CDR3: TGTGCCAGCAGCCCTCGACAGGGGAAGCAGTTCTTC.

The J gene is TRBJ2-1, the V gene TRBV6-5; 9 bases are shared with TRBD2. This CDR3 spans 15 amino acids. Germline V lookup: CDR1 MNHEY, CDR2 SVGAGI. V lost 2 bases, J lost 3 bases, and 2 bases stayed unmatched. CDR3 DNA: TGTGCCAGCAGTTACCTTAGCGGGAGCTACAATGAGCAGTTCTTC. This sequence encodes CASSYLSGSYNEQFF.

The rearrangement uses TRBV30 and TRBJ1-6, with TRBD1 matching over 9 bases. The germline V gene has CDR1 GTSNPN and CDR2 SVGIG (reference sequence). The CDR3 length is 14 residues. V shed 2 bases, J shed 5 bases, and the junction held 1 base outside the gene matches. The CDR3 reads CAWSWTGDNSPLHF. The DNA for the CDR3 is TGTGCCTGGAGTTGGACAGGGGATAATTCACCCCTCCACTTT.

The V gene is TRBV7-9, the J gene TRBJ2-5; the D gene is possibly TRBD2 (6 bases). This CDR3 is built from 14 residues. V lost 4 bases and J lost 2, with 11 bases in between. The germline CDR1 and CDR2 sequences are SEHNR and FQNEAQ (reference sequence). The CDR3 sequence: CASSSYSGQETQYF. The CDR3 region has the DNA TGTGCCAGCAGCTCCTATAGCGGACAAGAGACCCAGTACTTC. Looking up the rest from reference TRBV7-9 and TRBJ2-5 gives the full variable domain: DTGVSQNPRHKITKRGQNVTFRCDPISEHNRLYWYRQTLGQGPEFLTYFQNEAQLEKSRLLSDRFSAERPKGSFSTLEIQRTEQGDSAMYLCASSSYSGQETQYFGPGTRLLVL.

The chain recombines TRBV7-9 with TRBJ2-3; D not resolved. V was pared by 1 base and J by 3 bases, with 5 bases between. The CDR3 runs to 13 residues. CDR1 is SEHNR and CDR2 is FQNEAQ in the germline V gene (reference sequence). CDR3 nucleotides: TGTGCCAGCAGCTTAGTCGTTACAGATACGCAGTATTTT. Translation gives CASSLVVTDTQYF.

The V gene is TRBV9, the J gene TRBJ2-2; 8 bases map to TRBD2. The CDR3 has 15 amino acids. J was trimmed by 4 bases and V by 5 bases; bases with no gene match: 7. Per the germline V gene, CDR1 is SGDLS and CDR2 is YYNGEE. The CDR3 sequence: CASRVGLAGTGELFF. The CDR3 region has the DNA TGTGCCAGCAGAGTGGGGCTAGCGGGCACCGGGGAGCTGTTTTTT. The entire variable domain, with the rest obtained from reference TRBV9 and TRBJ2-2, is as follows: DSGVTQTPKHLITATGQRVTLRCSPRSGDLSVYWYQQSLDQGLQFLIQYYNGEERAKGNILERFSAQQFPDLHSELNLSSLELGDSALYFCASRVGLAGTGELFFGEGSRLTVL.

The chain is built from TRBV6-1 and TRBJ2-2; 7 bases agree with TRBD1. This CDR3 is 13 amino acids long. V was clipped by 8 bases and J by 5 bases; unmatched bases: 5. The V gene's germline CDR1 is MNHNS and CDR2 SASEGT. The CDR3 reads CASGVRGTGELFF. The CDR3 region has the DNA TGTGCCAGCGGAGTCAGGGGGACCGGGGAGCTGTTTTTT.

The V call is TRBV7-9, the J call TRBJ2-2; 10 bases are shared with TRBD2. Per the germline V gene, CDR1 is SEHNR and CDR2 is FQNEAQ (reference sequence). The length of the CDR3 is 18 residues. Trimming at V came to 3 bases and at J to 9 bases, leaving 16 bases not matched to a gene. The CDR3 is CASSFKPSGGSGLRELFF. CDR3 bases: TGTGCCAGCAGCTTCAAGCCTAGCGGGGGCTCCGGTTTGCGGGAGCTGTTTTTT.

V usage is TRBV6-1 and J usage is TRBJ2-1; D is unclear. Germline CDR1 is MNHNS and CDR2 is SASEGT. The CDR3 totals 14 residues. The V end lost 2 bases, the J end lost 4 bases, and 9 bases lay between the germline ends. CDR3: CASSESGRYNEQFF. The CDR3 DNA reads TGTGCCAGCAGTGAATCGGGCAGATACAATGAGCAGTTCTTC.

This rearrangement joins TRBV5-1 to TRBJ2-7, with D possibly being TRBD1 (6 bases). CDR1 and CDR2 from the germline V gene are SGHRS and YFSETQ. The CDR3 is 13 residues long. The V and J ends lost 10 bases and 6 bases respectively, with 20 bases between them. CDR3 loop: CACRQSQGPEQYF. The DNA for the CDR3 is TGCGCCTGTCGCCAATCACAGGGACCCGAGCAGTACTTC.

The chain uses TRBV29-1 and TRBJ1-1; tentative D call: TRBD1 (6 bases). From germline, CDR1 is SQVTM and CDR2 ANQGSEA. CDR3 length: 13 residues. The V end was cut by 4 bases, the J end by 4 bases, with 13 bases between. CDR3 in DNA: TGCAGCGTTGGTGGGGGAGGGGGCACTGAAGCTTTCTTT. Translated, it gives CSVGGGGGTEAFF.

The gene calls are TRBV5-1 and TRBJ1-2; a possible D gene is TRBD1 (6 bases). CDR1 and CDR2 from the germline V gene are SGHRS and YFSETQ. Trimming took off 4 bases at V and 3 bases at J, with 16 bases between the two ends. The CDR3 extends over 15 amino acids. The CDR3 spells CASSQTGGDDYGYTF. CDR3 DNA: TGCGCCAGCAGCCAGACAGGAGGCGATGACTATGGCTACACCTTC.

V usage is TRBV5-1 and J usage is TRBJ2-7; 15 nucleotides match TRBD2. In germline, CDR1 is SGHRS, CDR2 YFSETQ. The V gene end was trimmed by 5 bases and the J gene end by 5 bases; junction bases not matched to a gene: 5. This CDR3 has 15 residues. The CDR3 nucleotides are TGCGCCAGCAGTTCCGGGACTAGCGGGGGGAACGAGCAGTACTTC. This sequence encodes CASSSGTSGGNEQYF.

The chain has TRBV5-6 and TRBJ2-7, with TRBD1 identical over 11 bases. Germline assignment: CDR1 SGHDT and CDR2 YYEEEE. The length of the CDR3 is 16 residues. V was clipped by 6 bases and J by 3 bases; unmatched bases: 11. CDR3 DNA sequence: TGTGCCAGCACATCTTCGCAAGGGACAGGGGGCTACGAGCAGTACTTC. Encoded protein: CASTSSQGTGGYEQYF.

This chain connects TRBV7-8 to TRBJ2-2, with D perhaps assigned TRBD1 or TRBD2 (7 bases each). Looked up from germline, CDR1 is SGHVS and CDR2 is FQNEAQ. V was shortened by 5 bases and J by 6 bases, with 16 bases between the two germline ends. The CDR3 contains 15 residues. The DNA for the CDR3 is TGTGCCAGCAGCGGGGAGGGGGCGGTGGCCGGGGAGCTGTTTTTT. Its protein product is CASSGEGAVAGELFF.

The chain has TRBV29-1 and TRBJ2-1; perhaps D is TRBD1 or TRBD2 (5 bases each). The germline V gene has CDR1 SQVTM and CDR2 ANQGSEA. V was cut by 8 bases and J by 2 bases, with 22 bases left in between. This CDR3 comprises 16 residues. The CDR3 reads CSTGPTVSQPYNEQFF. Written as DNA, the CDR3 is TGCAGCACGGGACCGACAGTGTCCCAACCCTACAATGAGCAGTTCTTC.

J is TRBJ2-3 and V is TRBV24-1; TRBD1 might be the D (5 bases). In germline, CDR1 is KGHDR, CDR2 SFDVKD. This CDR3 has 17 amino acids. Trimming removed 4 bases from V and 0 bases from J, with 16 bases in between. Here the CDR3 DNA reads TGTGCCACCAGTGACAGTCGACAGACCGCTAGCACAGATACGCAGTATTTT. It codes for CATSDSRQTASTDTQYF.

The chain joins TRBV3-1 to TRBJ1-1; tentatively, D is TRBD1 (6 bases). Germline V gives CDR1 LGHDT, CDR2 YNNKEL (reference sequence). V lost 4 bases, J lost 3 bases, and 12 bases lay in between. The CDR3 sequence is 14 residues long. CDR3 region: CASSPRGLDTEAFF. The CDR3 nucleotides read TGTGCCAGCAGCCCTCGGGGGCTGGACACTGAAGCTTTCTTT.

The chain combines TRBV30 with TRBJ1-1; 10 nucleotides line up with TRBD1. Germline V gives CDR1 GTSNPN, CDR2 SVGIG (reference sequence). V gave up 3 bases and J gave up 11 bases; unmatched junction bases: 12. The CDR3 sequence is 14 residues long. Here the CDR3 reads CAWRAGTGVLRAFF. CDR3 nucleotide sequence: TGTGCCTGGAGAGCCGGGACAGGGGTCTTGCGTGCTTTCTTT. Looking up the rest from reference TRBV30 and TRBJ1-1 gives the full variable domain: SQTIHQWPATLVQPVGSPLSLECTVEGTSNPNLYWYRQAAGRGLQLLFYSVGIGQISSEVPQNLSASRPQDRQFILSSKKLLLSDSGFYLCAWRAGTGVLRAFFGQGTRLTVV.

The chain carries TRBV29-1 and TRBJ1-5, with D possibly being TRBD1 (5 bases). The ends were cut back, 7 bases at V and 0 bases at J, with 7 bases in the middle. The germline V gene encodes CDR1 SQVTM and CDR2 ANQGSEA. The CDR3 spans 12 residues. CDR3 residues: CSGQNSNQPQHF. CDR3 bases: TGCAGCGGACAGAATAGCAATCAGCCCCAGCATTTT. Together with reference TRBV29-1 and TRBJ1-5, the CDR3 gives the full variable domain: SAVISQKPSRDICQRGTSLTIQCQVDSQVTMMFWYRQQPGQSLTLIATANQGSEATYESGFVIDKFPISRPNLTFSTLTVSNMSPEDSSIYLCSGQNSNQPQHFGDGTRLSIL.

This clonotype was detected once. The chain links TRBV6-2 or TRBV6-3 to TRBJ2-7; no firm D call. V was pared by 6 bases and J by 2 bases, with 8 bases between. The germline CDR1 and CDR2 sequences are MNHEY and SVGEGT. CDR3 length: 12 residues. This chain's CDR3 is CASSPLAYEQYF. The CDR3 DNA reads TGTGCCAGCAGCCCTCTGGCCTACGAGCAGTACTTC.

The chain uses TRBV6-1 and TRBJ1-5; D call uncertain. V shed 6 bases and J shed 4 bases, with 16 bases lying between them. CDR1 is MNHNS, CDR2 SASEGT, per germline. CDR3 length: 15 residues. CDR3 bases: TGTGCCAGCAGCGCGACATTTAGCCTTAATCAGCCCCAGCATTTT. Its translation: CASSATFSLNQPQHF.

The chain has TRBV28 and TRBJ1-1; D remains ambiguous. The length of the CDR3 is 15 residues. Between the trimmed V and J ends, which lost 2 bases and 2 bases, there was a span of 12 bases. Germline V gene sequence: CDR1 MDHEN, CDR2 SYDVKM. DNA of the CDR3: TGTGCCAGCAGTTTACAGGCAGGAGTTAACACTGAAGCTTTCTTT. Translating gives CASSLQAGVNTEAFF. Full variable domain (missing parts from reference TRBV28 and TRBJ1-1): DVKVTQSSRYLVKRTGEKVFLECVQDMDHENMFWYRQDPGLGLRLIYFSYDVKMKEKGDIPEGYSVSREKKERFSLILESASTNQTSMYLCASSLQAGVNTEAFFGQGTRLTVV.

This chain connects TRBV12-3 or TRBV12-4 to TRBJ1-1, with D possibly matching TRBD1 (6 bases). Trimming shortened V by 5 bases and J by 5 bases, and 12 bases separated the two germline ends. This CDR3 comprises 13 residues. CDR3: CASSPSGVTEAFF. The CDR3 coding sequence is TGTGCCAGCAGTCCCTCAGGGGTTACTGAAGCTTTCTTT.